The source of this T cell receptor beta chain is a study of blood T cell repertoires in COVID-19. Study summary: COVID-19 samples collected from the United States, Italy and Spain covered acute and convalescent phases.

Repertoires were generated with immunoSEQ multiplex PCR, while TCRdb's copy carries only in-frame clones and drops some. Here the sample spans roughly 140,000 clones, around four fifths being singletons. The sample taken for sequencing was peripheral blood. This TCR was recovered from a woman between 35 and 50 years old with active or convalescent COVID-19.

The CDR3: CASSIDTARRMNTEAFF. Here the CDR3 DNA reads TGTGCCAGTAGTATAGATACCGCCAGGCGCATGAACACTGAAGCTTTCTTT. The rearrangement uses TRBV19 and TRBJ1-1; D is ambiguous. The CDR3 is 17 residues long. The germline CDR1 and CDR2 sequences are LNHDA and SQIVND (reference sequence). V was trimmed by 0 bases and J by 0 bases, leaving 14 bases between them. Supplemented by reference TRBV19 and TRBJ1-1, the full variable domain reads DGGITQSPKYLFRKEGQNVTLSCEQNLNHDAMYWYRQDPGQGLRLIYYSQIVNDFQKGDIAEGYSVSREKKESFPLTVTSAQKNPTAFYLCASSIDTARRMNTEAFFGQGTRLTVV.